The source of this T cell receptor (beta chain) is a study of graft-versus-host responses after intestinal transplantation. About the research overall: The recipients all started with anti-thymocyte globulin induction and then took tacrolimus and steroids for 3 to 4 years. Findings and limits, study-wide: Present in recipient marrow, GvH clones included some that appeared first in ileum or blood.

The assay was immunoSEQ multiplex PCR, and TCRdb's table has in-frame clones only and misses some. The sample lists tens of thousands of clones; roughly 90% were seen once. On this clone: What it binds is unknown.

This CDR3 comprises 14 residues. The ends were cut back, 5 bases at V and 0 bases at J, with 8 bases in the middle. Germline CDR1 is MNHEY and CDR2 is SVGAGI. V and J are TRBV6-5 and TRBJ1-3; D perhaps matches TRBD1 (5 bases). The sequencing used unstimulated CD4+ T cells sorted from spleen or lymph node cells, collected before intestinal transplant. The TCR comes from a human donor who received an intestinal transplant. CDR3 bases: TGTGCCAGCAGTCAGGGATTCTCTGGAAACACCATATATTTT. This translates into CASSQGFSGNTIYF.